A selection of T cell receptor beta chains follows, all from one sample in a study of regulatory T cells in long-lasting Graves disease. Using its own MiXCR run on the multiplex PCR reads, TCRdb lists one record per CDR3 protein. The table lists over 500,000 distinct CDR3 sequences, roughly 15% of them singletons. The same sample was also studied in work on T cells in Graves' hyperthyroidism and ophthalmopathy.

The starting material was peripheral blood mononuclear cells (PBMCs), obtained at new diagnosis, from a patient treated with antithyroid drugs. These receptors all stem from a woman aged 25 to 39 with Graves disease. Each CDR3 is given with its conserved first and last residue. The order of the fields is J gene, clone size, D gene, V gene, CDR3 length, CDR3 DNA, CDR3 protein. A D gene is named only where the DNA matches it firmly. A clone size is listed for some rows: how often the clone was seen (once, few, many), or a class if it is expanded.

J gene: TRBJ1-1; clone size: many; D gene: TRBD1; V gene: TRBV20-1; CDR3 length: 14; CDR3 DNA: TGCAGTGCTAGAGGACAGGGGTGGAACACTGAAGCTTTCTTT; CDR3 protein: CSARGQGWNTEAFF
J gene: TRBJ1-1; clone size: many; D gene: .; V gene: TRBV6-5; CDR3 length: 14; CDR3 DNA: TGTGCCAGCAGTTATTCCGGAAGGAAAACTGAAGCTTTCTTT; CDR3 protein: CASSYSGRKTEAFF
J gene: TRBJ2-1; clone size: .; D gene: .; V gene: TRBV6-2/TRBV6-3; CDR3 length: 11; CDR3 DNA: TGTGCCAGCAGGGACGGAGTTGAGCAGTTCTTC; CDR3 protein: CASRDGVEQFF
J gene: TRBJ2-7; clone size: few; D gene: TRBD1; V gene: TRBV27; CDR3 length: 14; CDR3 DNA: TGTGCCAGCAGTGTAAAGGGACAGGGAACCGAGCAGTACTTC; CDR3 protein: CASSVKGQGTEQYF
J gene: TRBJ2-2; clone size: few; D gene: .; V gene: TRBV6-1; CDR3 length: 14; CDR3 DNA: TGTGCCAGCATCAGACAGGCCAACACCGGGGAGCTGTTTTTT; CDR3 protein: CASIRQANTGELFF
J gene: TRBJ2-5; clone size: few; D gene: .; V gene: TRBV6-1; CDR3 length: 14; CDR3 DNA: TGTGCCGCCGATAATAGGGGTTTTGGAGAGACCCAGTACTTC; CDR3 protein: CAADNRGFGETQYF
J gene: TRBJ2-6; clone size: few; D gene: TRBD1; V gene: TRBV15; CDR3 length: 14; CDR3 DNA: TGTGCCACCATTACAGGGGGTCTACTCAACGTCCTGACTTTC; CDR3 protein: CATITGGLLNVLTF
J gene: TRBJ2-5; clone size: many; D gene: .; V gene: TRBV7-9; CDR3 length: 13; CDR3 DNA: TGTGCCAGCAGCTCGGGACAAAAAGAGACCCAGTACTTC; CDR3 protein: CASSSGQKETQYF
J gene: TRBJ2-1; clone size: few; D gene: .; V gene: TRBV24-1; CDR3 length: 15; CDR3 DNA: TGTGCCACCAGTACACTCGGGGAGGATTACAATGAGCAGTTCTTC; CDR3 protein: CATSTLGEDYNEQFF
J gene: TRBJ1-5; clone size: .; D gene: TRBD1; V gene: TRBV7-2; CDR3 length: 14; CDR3 DNA: TGTGCCAGCAGACCCAGGACAGGGCTCCAGCCCCAGCATTTT; CDR3 protein: CASRPRTGLQPQHF
J gene: TRBJ2-7; clone size: .; D gene: .; V gene: TRBV5-1; CDR3 length: 16; CDR3 DNA: TGTGCCAGCAGTCTCCTGGTAAGCGTAGTTTCCTACGAGCAGTACTTC; CDR3 protein: CASSLLVSVVSYEQYF
J gene: TRBJ2-1; clone size: .; D gene: TRBD2; V gene: TRBV24-1; CDR3 length: 17; CDR3 DNA: TGTGCCACCAGTGATCCCCCACTAGCGGGAGTTCCCAATGAGCAGTTCTTC; CDR3 protein: CATSDPPLAGVPNEQFF
J gene: TRBJ1-1; clone size: .; D gene: TRBD1; V gene: TRBV19; CDR3 length: 17; CDR3 DNA: TGTGCCAGTAGTAGGCCGGAAAGGACAGGGAACGGCGGAGAAGCTTTCTTT; CDR3 protein: CASSRPERTGNGGEAFF